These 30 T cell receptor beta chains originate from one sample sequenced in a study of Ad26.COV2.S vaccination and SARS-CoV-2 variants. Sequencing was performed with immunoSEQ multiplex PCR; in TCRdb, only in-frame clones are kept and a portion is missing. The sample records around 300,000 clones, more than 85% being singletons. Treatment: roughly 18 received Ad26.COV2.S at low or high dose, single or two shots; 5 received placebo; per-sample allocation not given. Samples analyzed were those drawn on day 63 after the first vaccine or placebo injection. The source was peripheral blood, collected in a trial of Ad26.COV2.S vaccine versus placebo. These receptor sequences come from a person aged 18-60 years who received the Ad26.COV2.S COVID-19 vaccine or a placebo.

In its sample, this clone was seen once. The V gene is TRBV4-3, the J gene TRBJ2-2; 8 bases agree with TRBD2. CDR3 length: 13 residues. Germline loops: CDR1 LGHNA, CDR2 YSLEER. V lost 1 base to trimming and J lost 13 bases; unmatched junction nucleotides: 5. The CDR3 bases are TGCGCCAGCAGCCAAGTCGAGACTAGCGTGCTGTTTTTT. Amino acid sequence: CASSQVETSVLFF.

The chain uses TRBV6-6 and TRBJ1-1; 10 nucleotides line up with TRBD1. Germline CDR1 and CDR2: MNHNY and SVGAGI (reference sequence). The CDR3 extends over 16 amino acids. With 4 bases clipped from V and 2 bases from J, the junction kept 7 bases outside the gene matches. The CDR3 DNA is TGTGCCAGCAGTTCGTCCGGGACAGGGGCCAACACTGAAGCTTTCTTT. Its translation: CASSSSGTGANTEAFF.

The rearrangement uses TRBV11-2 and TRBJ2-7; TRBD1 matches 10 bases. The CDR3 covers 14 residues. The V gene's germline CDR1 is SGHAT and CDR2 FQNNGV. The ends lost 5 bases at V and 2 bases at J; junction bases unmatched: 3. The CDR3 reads CASSQGQGAYEQYF. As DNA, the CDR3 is TGTGCCAGCAGCCAAGGACAGGGGGCCTACGAGCAGTACTTC.

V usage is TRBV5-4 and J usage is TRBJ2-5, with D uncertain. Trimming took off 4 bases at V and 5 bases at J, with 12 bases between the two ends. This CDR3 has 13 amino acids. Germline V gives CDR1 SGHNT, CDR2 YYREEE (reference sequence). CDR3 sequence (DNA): TGTGCCAGCAGCCCAGATCGACGCGAGACCCAGTACTTC. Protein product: CASSPDRRETQYF.

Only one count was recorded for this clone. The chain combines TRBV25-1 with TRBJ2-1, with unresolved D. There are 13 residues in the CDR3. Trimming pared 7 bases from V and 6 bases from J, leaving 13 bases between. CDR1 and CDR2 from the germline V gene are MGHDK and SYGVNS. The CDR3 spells CASTIGMTNEQFF. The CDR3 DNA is TGTGCCAGCACCATAGGTATGACCAATGAGCAGTTCTTC. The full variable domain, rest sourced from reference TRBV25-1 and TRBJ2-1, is EADIYQTPRYLVIGTGKKITLECSQTMGHDKMYWYQQDPGMELHLIHYSYGVNSTEKGDLSSESTVSRIRTEHFPLTLESARPSHTSQYLCASTIGMTNEQFFGPGTRLTVL.

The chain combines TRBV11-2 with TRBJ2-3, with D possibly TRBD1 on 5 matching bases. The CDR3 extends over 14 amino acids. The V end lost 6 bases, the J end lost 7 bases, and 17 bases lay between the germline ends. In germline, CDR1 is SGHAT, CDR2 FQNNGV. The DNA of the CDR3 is TGTGCCAGCAGTTACTCGACAGTCGGGTATACGCAGTATTTT. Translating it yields CASSYSTVGYTQYF.

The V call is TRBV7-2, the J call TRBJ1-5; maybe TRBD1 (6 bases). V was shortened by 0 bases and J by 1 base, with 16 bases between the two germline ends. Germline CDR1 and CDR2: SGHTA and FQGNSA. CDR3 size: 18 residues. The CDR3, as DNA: TGTGCCAGCAGCTTAGCGCCAGGGGACACCTGGAGCAATCAGCCCCAGCATTTT. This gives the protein CASSLAPGDTWSNQPQHF.

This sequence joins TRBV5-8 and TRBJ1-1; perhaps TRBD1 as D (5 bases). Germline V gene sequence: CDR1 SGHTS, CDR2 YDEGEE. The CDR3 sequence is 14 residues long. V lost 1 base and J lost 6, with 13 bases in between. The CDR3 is CASSLYWGLAEAFF. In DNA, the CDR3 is TGTGCCAGCAGCTTGTACTGGGGCTTGGCTGAAGCTTTCTTT. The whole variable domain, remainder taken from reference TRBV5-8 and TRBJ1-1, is EAGVTQSPTHLIKTRGQQATLRCSPISGHTSVYWYQQALGLGLQFLLWYDEGEERNRGNFPPRFSGRQFPNYSSELNVNALELEDSALYLCASSLYWGLAEAFFGQGTRLTVV.

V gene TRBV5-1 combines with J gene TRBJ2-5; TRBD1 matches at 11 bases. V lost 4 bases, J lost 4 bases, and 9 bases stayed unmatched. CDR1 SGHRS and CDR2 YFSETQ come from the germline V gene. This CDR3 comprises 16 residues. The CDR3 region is CASSPRTGGVLETQYF. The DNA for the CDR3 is TGCGCCAGCAGCCCCCGGACAGGGGGCGTCCTAGAGACCCAGTACTTC.

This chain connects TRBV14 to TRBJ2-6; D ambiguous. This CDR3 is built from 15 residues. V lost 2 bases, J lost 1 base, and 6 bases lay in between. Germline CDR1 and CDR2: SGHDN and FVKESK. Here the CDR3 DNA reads TGTGCCAGCAGCCAACTGGCGTCTGGGGCCAACGTCCTGACTTTC. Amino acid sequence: CASSQLASGANVLTF. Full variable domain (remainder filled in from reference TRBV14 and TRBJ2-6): EAGVTQFPSHSVIEKGQTVTLRCDPISGHDNLYWYRRVMGKEIKFLLHFVKESKQDESGMPNNRFLAERTGGTYSTLKVQPAELEDSGVYFCASSQLASGANVLTFGAGSRLTVL.

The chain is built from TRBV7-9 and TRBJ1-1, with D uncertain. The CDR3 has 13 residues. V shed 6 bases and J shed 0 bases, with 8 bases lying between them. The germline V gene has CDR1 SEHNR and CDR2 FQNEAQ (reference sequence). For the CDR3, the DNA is TGTGCCAGCAGGTCCGGCGTGAACACTGAAGCTTTCTTT. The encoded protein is CASRSGVNTEAFF.

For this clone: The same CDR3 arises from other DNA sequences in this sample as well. The CDR3 sequence is CAWSLQGYEQYF. In DNA, the CDR3 is TGTGCCTGGAGCCTCCAGGGCTACGAGCAGTACTTC. The chain uses TRBV30 and TRBJ2-7; D perhaps matches TRBD1 (5 bases). This CDR3 is 12 amino acids long. Trimming took 3 bases from V and 3 from J, leaving 9 bases between them. Germline V gives CDR1 GTSNPN, CDR2 SVGIG (reference sequence).

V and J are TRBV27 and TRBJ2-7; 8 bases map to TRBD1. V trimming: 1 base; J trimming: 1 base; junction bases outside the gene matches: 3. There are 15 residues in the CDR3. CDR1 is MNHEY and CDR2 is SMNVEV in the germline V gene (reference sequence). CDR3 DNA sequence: TGTGCCAGCAGTTTATATAACAGGGGGTCCTACGAGCAGTACTTC. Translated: CASSLYNRGSYEQYF.

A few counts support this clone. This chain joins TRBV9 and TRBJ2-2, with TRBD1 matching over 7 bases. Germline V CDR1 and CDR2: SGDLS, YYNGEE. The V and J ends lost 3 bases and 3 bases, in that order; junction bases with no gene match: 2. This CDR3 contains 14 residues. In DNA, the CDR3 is TGTGCCAGCAGCGAACAGGGGTACACCGGGGAGCTGTTTTTT. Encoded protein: CASSEQGYTGELFF.

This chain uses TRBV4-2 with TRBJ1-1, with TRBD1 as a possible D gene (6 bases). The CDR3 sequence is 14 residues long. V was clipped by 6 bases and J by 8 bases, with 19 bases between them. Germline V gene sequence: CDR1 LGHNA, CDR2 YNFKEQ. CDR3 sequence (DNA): TGTGCCAGCAGTCCTTCACAGGGTTCCCTCGAAGCTTTCTTT. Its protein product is CASSPSQGSLEAFF.

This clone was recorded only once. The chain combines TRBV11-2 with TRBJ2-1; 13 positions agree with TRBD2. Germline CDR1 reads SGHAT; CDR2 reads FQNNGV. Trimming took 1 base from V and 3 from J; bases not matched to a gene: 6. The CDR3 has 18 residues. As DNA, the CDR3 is TGTGCCAGCAGCTTAGTAACTAGCGGGAGGGCCGACTACAATGAGCAGTTCTTC. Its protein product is CASSLVTSGRADYNEQFF.

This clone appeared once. CDR3 residues: CASSLDASNQPQHF. CDR3 nucleotides: TGCGCCAGCAGCTTGGACGCGAGCAATCAGCCCCAGCATTTT. The chain recombines TRBV5-1 with TRBJ1-5; D not resolved. V was pared by 0 bases and J by 1 base, with 5 bases between. CDR1 and CDR2 from the germline V gene are SGHRS and YFSETQ. This CDR3 has 14 amino acids.

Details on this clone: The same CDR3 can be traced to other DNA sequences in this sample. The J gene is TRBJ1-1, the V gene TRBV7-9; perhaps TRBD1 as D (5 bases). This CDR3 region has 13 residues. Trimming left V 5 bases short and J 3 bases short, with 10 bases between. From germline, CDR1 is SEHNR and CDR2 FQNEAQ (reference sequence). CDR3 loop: CASSPGGDTEAFF. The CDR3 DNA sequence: TGTGCCAGCAGCCCTGGGGGAGACACTGAAGCTTTCTTT.

The CDR3 region has the DNA TGTGCCACCGAAGGAGTGCACAGGGGGCGGAATGAGCAGTTCTTC. This codes for CATEGVHRGRNEQFF. This rearrangement joins TRBV28 to TRBJ2-1; TRBD1 agrees at 9 bases. V lost 10 bases to trimming and J lost 7 bases; unmatched junction nucleotides: 14. This CDR3 contains 15 residues. Germline V lookup: CDR1 MDHEN, CDR2 SYDVKM.

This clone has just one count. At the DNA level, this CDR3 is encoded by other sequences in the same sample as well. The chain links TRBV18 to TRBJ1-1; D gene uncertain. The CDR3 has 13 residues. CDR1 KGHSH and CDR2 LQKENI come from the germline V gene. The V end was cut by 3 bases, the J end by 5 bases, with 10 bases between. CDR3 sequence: CASSPPTGTEAFF. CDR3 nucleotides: TGTGCCAGCTCACCCCCAACGGGTACTGAAGCTTTCTTT.

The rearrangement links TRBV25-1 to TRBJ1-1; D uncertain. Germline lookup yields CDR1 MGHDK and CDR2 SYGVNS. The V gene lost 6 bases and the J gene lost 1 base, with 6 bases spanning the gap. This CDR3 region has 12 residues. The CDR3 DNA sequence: TGTGCCAGCAGGAACACGAACACTGAAGCTTTCTTT. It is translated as CASRNTNTEAFF.

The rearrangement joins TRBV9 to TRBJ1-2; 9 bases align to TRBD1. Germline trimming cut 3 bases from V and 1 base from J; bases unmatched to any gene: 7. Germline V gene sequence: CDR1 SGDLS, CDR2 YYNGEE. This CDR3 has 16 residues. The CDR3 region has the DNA TGTGCCAGCAGCGATGGGGACAGGGCCGTTAACTATGGCTACACCTTC. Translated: CASSDGDRAVNYGYTF.

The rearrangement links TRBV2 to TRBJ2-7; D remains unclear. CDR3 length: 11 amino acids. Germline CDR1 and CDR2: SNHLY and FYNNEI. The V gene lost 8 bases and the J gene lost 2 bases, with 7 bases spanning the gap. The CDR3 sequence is CASGETYEQYF. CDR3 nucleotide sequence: TGTGCCAGCGGCGAGACCTACGAGCAGTACTTC.

CDR3 loop: CATSIAGGFSYEQYF. The CDR3 DNA sequence: TGTGCCACATCTATAGCGGGGGGTTTCTCCTACGAGCAGTACTTC. V usage is TRBV5-6 and J usage is TRBJ2-7, with 10 bases matching TRBD2. With 9 bases clipped from V and 0 bases from J, the junction kept 9 bases outside the gene matches. CDR1 is SGHDT, CDR2 YYEEEE, per germline. The CDR3 length is 15 residues.

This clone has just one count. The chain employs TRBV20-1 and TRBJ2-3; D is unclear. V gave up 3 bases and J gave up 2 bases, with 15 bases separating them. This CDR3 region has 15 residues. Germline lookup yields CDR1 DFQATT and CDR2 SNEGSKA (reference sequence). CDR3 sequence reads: CSASPLQSPTDTQYF. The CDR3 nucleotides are TGCAGTGCTAGTCCTCTACAATCCCCCACAGATACGCAGTATTTT.

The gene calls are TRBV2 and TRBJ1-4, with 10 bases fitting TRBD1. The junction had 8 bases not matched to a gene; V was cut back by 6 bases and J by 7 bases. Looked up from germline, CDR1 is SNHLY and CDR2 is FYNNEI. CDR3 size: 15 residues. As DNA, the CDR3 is TGTGCCAGCAGCGGACAGGGGGTCTCGCGTGAAAAACTGTTTTTT. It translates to CASSGQGVSREKLFF. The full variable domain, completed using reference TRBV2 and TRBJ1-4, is EPEVTQTPSHQVTQMGQEVILRCVPISNHLYFYWYRQILGQKVEFLVSFYNNEISEKSEIFDDQFSVERPDGSNFTLKIRSTKLEDSAMYFCASSGQGVSREKLFFGSGTQLSVL.

The CDR3 protein is CASSLAPVDGNSPLHF. The CDR3 DNA is TGTGCCAGCAGCTTAGCCCCGGTTGATGGAAATTCACCCCTCCACTTT. This sequence joins TRBV7-2 and TRBJ1-6; D is unclear. There are 16 residues in the CDR3. CDR1 SGHTA and CDR2 FQGNSA come from the germline V gene. Trimming pared 0 bases from V and 7 bases from J, leaving 13 bases between.

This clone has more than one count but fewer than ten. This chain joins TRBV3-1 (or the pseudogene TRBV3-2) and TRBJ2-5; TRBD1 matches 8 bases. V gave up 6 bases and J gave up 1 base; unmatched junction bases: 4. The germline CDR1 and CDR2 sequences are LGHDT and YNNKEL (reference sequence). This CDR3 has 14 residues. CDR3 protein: CASSRDRGQETQYF. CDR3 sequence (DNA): TGTGCCAGCAGTCGAGACAGGGGCCAAGAGACCCAGTACTTC.

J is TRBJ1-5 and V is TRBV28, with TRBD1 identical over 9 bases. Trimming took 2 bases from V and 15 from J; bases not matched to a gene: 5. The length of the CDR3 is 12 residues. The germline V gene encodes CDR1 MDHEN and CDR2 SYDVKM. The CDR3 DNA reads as TGTGCCAGCAGTTTAATCGGACAGGGGCCGCATTTT. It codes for CASSLIGQGPHF.

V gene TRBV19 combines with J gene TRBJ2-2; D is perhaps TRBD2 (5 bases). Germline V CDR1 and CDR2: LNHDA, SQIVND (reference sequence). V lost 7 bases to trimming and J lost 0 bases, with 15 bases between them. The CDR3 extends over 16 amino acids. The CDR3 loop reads CASTSGRRANTGELFF. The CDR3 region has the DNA TGTGCCAGTACCTCAGGCAGGCGGGCGAACACCGGGGAGCTGTTTTTT.